This T cell receptor (beta chain) was captured in a study of vaccination and CD4 T cells after COVID-19. On the study more broadly: Six males and four females, two Hispanic, made up the convalescents. Overlapping spike peptides of SARS-CoV-2, HCoV-NL63, HCoV-OC43 and HCoV-229E were used, and cells were stimulated with them.

This clonotype was detected only a few times. The antigen is unknown. Sample treatment: 10-day PBMC culture with coronavirus spike peptide pools or control peptides (ViraFEST assay). Findings of the study overall: In convalescent patients, a median roughly 90% of post-vaccine SARS-CoV-2-reactive clones appeared only after vaccination.

The CDR3 runs 15 residues. The ends were cut back, 4 bases at V and 2 bases at J, with 14 bases in the middle. Germline assignment: CDR1 LNHDA and CDR2 SQIVND (reference sequence). The Oncomine TCR Beta short-read assay was applied to DNA of cultured CD4+ T cells. Cultures of CD4+ T cells served as the source for extracting genomic DNA. MiXCR, applied by TCRdb to the PCR reads, yields one record per CDR3 protein. The repertoire holds approximately 21,000 distinct CDR3 sequences, about 40% seen once, with around 28% in the top ten. The chain joins TRBV19 to TRBJ1-2; D possibly corresponds to TRBD1 (5 bases). The sample consisted of CD4+ T cells from blood, cultured in vitro, taken before SARS-CoV-2 vaccination. This clonotype originated in a human donor who had recovered from COVID-19. The CDR3 region is CASSRDASPNYGYTF. The CDR3 DNA sequence: TGTGCCAGTAGTAGGGACGCTTCCCCCAACTATGGCTACACCTTC.